The 24 T cell receptor beta chains in this list originate from one sample, sequenced in a study of glioma-infiltrating T cells after dendritic cell vaccination (TCRdb year 2016). Receptor libraries were prepared by the immunoSEQ multiplex PCR assay. TCRdb mirrors the immuneACCESS table, restricted to in-frame sequences. Some clones are absent from its copies; in checked studies, under half trace to an unresolved V gene, and the reason for the others is unknown. In all, the sample holds tens of thousands of clones, and approximately 81% of those were seen once. The ten biggest clones cover 7% to 9.5% of the sample. The sequencing here drew on blood, taken before dendritic cell vaccination. The receptors come from a human donor with glioblastoma.

The chain carries TRBV7-3 and TRBJ2-3; 8 bases agree with TRBD2. Germline V gene data show CDR1 as SGHTA and CDR2 as FQGTGA. Losses at the gene ends were 1 base for V and 0 bases for J; bases not matched to a gene: 3. This CDR3 comprises 16 residues. In DNA form, the CDR3 reads TGTGCCAGCAGCTTAAGAGCGGGAGCTAGCACAGATACGCAGTATTTT. It yields the protein CASSLRAGASTDTQYF.

This chain connects TRBV5-4 to TRBJ2-2, with 12 bases lining up with TRBD2. There are 16 residues in the CDR3. Trimming removed 4 bases from V and 4 bases from J; junction bases left unmatched: 5. Germline assignment: CDR1 SGHNT and CDR2 YYREEE (reference sequence). The CDR3 nucleotides read TGTGCCAGCAGCACCCGGACTAGCGGGATCACCGGGGAGCTGTTTTTT. It codes for CASSTRTSGITGELFF.

The chain has TRBV15 and TRBJ2-7, with 7 bases that match TRBD2. Trimming took 0 bases from V and 0 from J; bases not matched to a gene: 17. This CDR3 region has 20 residues. The V gene's germline CDR1 is LNHNV and CDR2 YYDKDF (reference sequence). This CDR3 reads CATSRDRDVGGAGFSYEQYF. The CDR3 region has the DNA TGTGCCACCAGCAGAGATCGAGACGTGGGTGGAGCGGGGTTCTCCTACGAGCAGTACTTC.

The chain employs TRBV5-6 and TRBJ2-3; TRBD2 aligns across 12 bases. J lost 6 bases, V lost 5 bases, and 13 bases had no gene match. This CDR3 comprises 17 residues. Germline CDR1 reads SGHDT; CDR2 reads YYEEEE. In nucleotides, the CDR3 is TGTGCCAGCAGTCGCCTCCCTAGCGGGGGGGCCCGGGATACGCAGTATTTT. Translating it yields CASSRLPSGGARDTQYF.

The gene calls are TRBV25-1 and TRBJ1-1, with TRBD1 as a possible D gene (5 bases). Germline assignment: CDR1 MGHDK and CDR2 SYGVNS. Trimming took off 6 bases at V and 5 bases at J, with 13 bases between the two ends. CDR3 length equals 13 residues. Here the CDR3 reads CASRGLGRTEAFF. As DNA, the CDR3 is TGTGCCAGCAGGGGGCTGGGAAGGACTGAAGCTTTCTTT.

J is TRBJ1-1 and V is TRBV6-5; D gene uncertain. The CDR3 has 15 amino acids. Trimming removed 6 bases at V and 3 bases at J, with 17 bases between. CDR1 is MNHEY and CDR2 is SVGAGI in the germline V gene. The CDR3 loop is CASSGLGPGDTEAFF. CDR3 DNA sequence: TGTGCCAGCAGCGGACTAGGACCGGGAGACACTGAAGCTTTCTTT.

CDR3 bases: TGCGCCAGCAGCCTCGGGACAACCTATGGCTACACCTTC. Its translation: CASSLGTTYGYTF. The chain joins TRBV4-1 to TRBJ1-2, with D perhaps TRBD1 (6 bases). There are 13 residues in the CDR3. Trimming took 4 bases from V and 4 from J, leaving 10 bases between them. The germline CDR1 and CDR2 sequences are MGHRA and YSYEKL.

This clone was recorded once. The chain uses TRBV19 and TRBJ1-2; a possible D gene is TRBD1 (5 bases). This CDR3 contains 14 residues. V shed 2 bases and J shed 4 bases, with 11 bases lying between them. Germline values: CDR1 LNHDA, CDR2 SQIVND (reference sequence). This CDR3 is CASSISTTGYGYTF. The CDR3 DNA reads TGTGCCAGTAGTATATCTACAACAGGCTATGGCTACACCTTC.

This rearrangement joins TRBV19 to TRBJ1-5; weak D call: TRBD1 (6 bases). The germline V gene has CDR1 LNHDA and CDR2 SQIVND (reference sequence). The ends were cut back, 7 bases at V and 5 bases at J, with 15 bases in the middle. This CDR3 contains 14 residues. This CDR3 reads CASTVQGAHQPQHF. The DNA of the CDR3 is TGTGCCAGTACCGTACAGGGAGCCCATCAGCCCCAGCATTTT.

The rearrangement uses TRBV25-1 and TRBJ2-2; 8 nucleotides line up with TRBD1. Germline-derived CDR1 and CDR2 are MGHDK and SYGVNS. The CDR3 is 14 amino acids. J lost 4 bases, V lost 6 bases, and 4 bases had no gene match. The CDR3 loop reads CASRKQGVTGELFF. The CDR3 DNA reads TGTGCCAGCAGAAAACAGGGGGTCACCGGGGAGCTGTTTTTT.

CDR3 sequence: CASSVVRGNTEAFF. The DNA of the CDR3 is TGTGCCAGCAGCGTAGTGCGGGGAAACACTGAAGCTTTCTTT. This rearrangement joins TRBV9 to TRBJ1-1; D gene uncertain. V gave up 0 bases and J gave up 2 bases, with 8 bases separating them. CDR1 and CDR2 (germline): SGDLS, YYNGEE. CDR3 length: 14 amino acids.

V gene TRBV5-1 combines with J gene TRBJ2-7, with 8 bases aligning to TRBD1. The CDR3 covers 18 residues. Germline loops: CDR1 SGHRS, CDR2 YFSETQ. The V gene end was trimmed by 0 bases and the J gene end by 1 base; junction bases not matched to a gene: 12. Here the CDR3 DNA reads TGCGCCAGCAGCTTGGATCCAGGGGGCGGCCAGAAGTCCTACGAGCAGTACTTC. Encoded protein: CASSLDPGGGQKSYEQYF.

The genes are TRBV6-5 and TRBJ1-1; a possible D gene is TRBD1 (6 bases). V was pared by 3 bases and J by 3 bases, with 8 bases between. Per germline, CDR1 MNHEY and CDR2 SVGAGI. The CDR3 contains 13 residues. The CDR3 reads CASSYGQYTEAFF. CDR3 sequence (DNA): TGTGCCAGCAGTTATGGACAGTACACTGAAGCTTTCTTT.

V gene TRBV5-4 combines with J gene TRBJ1-1; D call uncertain. V lost 0 bases to trimming and J lost 5 bases, with 14 bases between them. The V gene's germline CDR1 is SGHNT and CDR2 YYREEE (reference sequence). The CDR3 contains 15 residues. DNA for the CDR3: TGTGCCAGCAGCTTGGCCGCGGGGATCGGGACTGAAGCTTTCTTT. The encoded protein is CASSLAAGIGTEAFF.

This clone was seen once. This chain uses TRBV4-3 with TRBJ1-2, with D possibly TRBD1 on 5 matching bases. Germline V gives CDR1 LGHNA, CDR2 YSLEER. The CDR3 has 13 amino acids. Trimming cost V 0 bases and J 7 bases, with 9 bases left between them. CDR3 nucleotides: TGCGCCAGCAGCCAAGATAAGGGGTCTGGCTACACCTTC. As protein: CASSQDKGSGYTF.

The rearrangement uses TRBV10-3 and TRBJ2-7, with D uncertain. The V end lost 0 bases, the J end lost 7 bases, and 7 bases lay between the germline ends. From germline, CDR1 is ENHRY and CDR2 SYGVKD. The length of the CDR3 is 12 residues. The CDR3 protein is CAISESAGEQYF. In nucleotides, the CDR3 is TGTGCCATCAGTGAGTCCGCAGGTGAGCAGTACTTC.

J is TRBJ2-3 and V is TRBV2; tentatively, D is TRBD2 (6 bases). Trimming left V 2 bases short and J 1 base short, with 13 bases between. The germline V gene has CDR1 SNHLY and CDR2 FYNNEI. The CDR3 has 16 residues. In nucleotides, the CDR3 is TGTGCCAGCAGTGAATGGTCCCAGCGGGGCACAGATACGCAGTATTTT. Translating it yields CASSEWSQRGTDTQYF.

This chain links TRBV9 with TRBJ2-7, with TRBD2 identical over 9 bases. This CDR3 is 15 amino acids long. Germline V lookup: CDR1 SGDLS, CDR2 YYNGEE. V gave up 1 base and J gave up 7 bases; unmatched junction bases: 9. The CDR3 loop reads CASSVSGAGGWEQYF. CDR3 coding DNA: TGTGCCAGCAGCGTATCCGGAGCGGGGGGCTGGGAGCAGTACTTC.

J is TRBJ2-2 and V is TRBV25-1; 11 bases align to TRBD1. The CDR3 sequence is 16 residues long. V was clipped by 5 bases and J by 6 bases; unmatched bases: 8. Germline CDR1 reads MGHDK; CDR2 reads SYGVNS. In nucleotides, the CDR3 is TGTGCCAGCAGTACCCCGGGACAGGGGGAATCCGGGGAGCTGTTTTTT. It specifies CASSTPGQGESGELFF.

The rearrangement links TRBV7-9 to TRBJ2-1, with D possibly matching TRBD2 (7 bases). V was pared by 0 bases and J by 8 bases, with 14 bases between. The CDR3 covers 15 residues. CDR1 is SEHNR and CDR2 is FQNEAQ in the germline V gene (reference sequence). Here the CDR3 DNA reads TGTGCCAGCAGCTTAGCGGGGGGGCTCAACGATGAGCAGTTCTTC. Translating it yields CASSLAGGLNDEQFF.

This rearrangement joins TRBV9 to TRBJ1-6, with no clear D. CDR1 and CDR2 from the germline V gene are SGDLS and YYNGEE. Trimming took 0 bases from V and 6 from J, leaving 10 bases between them. The CDR3 sequence is 15 residues long. The CDR3, as DNA: TGTGCCAGCAGCGTAGTGGGAGCGGGTAATTCACCCCTCCACTTT. Its translation is CASSVVGAGNSPLHF. The full variable domain, completed using reference TRBV9 and TRBJ1-6, is DSGVTQTPKHLITATGQRVTLRCSPRSGDLSVYWYQQSLDQGLQFLIQYYNGEERAKGNILERFSAQQFPDLHSELNLSSLELGDSALYFCASSVVGAGNSPLHFGNGTRLTVT.

The V gene is TRBV5-4, the J gene TRBJ1-2, with D possibly TRBD1 on 5 matching bases. Germline V gene sequence: CDR1 SGHNT, CDR2 YYREEE (reference sequence). V lost 0 bases to trimming and J lost 8 bases, with 17 bases between them. This CDR3 region has 15 residues. CDR3: CASSLVSRGERGYTF. The CDR3 DNA follows: TGTGCCAGCAGCTTGGTTTCGCGGGGGGAGAGGGGCTACACCTTC.

This clone was observed once. The chain couples TRBV7-3 to TRBJ1-2; no definite D call. Germline-derived CDR1 and CDR2 are SGHTA and FQGTGA. V was trimmed by 5 bases and J by 1 base, leaving 8 bases between them. This CDR3 is built from 13 residues. CDR3 DNA: TGTGCCAGCAGCCTGGGAGTTAACTATGGCTACACCTTC. This sequence encodes CASSLGVNYGYTF. The variable domain in full, with the rest retrieved from reference TRBV7-3 and TRBJ1-2, is GAGVSQTPSNKVTEKGKYVELRCDPISGHTALYWYRQSLGQGPEFLIYFQGTGAADDSGLPNDRFFAVRPEGSVSTLKIQRTERGDSAVYLCASSLGVNYGYTFGSGTRLTVV.

The chain recombines TRBV6-1 with TRBJ1-1; possible D gene TRBD1, 6 bases. The germline V gene has CDR1 MNHNS and CDR2 SASEGT. The V and J ends lost 2 bases and 3 bases respectively, with 10 bases between them. The CDR3 has 14 residues. CDR3 amino acids: CASSESGQYTEAFF. For the CDR3, the DNA is TGTGCCAGCAGTGAATCGGGACAATACACTGAAGCTTTCTTT.